This TCR beta chain was recorded in a study of blood T cell repertoires in COVID-19. In the study overall: Some COVID-19 samples were acute and others convalescent; all came from the United States, Italy and Spain. Sources were T cells, B-cell-depleted T cells, or PBMCs; the material itself was cDNA or gDNA.

Original data processing: The authors estimated nucleated cell counts from reference gene primer amplification. The assay was immunoSEQ multiplex PCR, and TCRdb's table has in-frame clones only and misses some. The V and J calls and clone size were taken over from that table, and D and trimming were inferred from the DNA. The sample lists under 250,000 clones, 83% occurring once. This clonotype was obtained from a woman in her 70s with active or convalescent COVID-19. The sample consisted of peripheral blood.

CDR3 in DNA: TGTGCCAGCAGCCCCCGACAGGGGGATGGCTACACCTTC. Its protein is CASSPRQGDGYTF. This rearrangement joins TRBV14 to TRBJ1-2; 9 bases align to TRBD1. Germline V CDR1 and CDR2: SGHDN, FVKESK. This CDR3 has 13 residues. With V trimmed by 4 bases and J by 6 bases, 3 bases remained unmatched.